This T cell receptor (beta chain) came from a study of Ad26.COV2.S vaccination and SARS-CoV-2 variants (dated by TCRdb to about 2021). Regarding the complete study: Vaccine-arm donors came from COV1001, a multicentre, randomized, double-blind, placebo-controlled phase I-IIa trial of Ad26.COV2.S in healthy adults. Ad26.COV2.S was administered intramuscularly at a dose of 5x10^10 or 1x10^11 viral particles, either as one shot or as two shots given 56 days apart. Sequencing of the TCRbeta repertoire served to evaluate the specificity and breadth of SARS-CoV-2-reactive T cell receptors following Ad26.COV2.S vaccination. A total of around 32 samples were included in the TCR-sequenced set, comprising around 19 Ad26.COV2.S vaccine recipients, 5 placebo recipients and 8 SARS-CoV-2 convalescent individuals. Participants in the trial were split at random into five groups of five each, receiving low-dose or high-dose Ad26.COV2.S once or twice, or else placebo on both occasions. Throughout the experiments and outcome assessment, investigators stayed blinded to trial group allocation. Broad study findings and their caveats: Comparing responses between vaccine doses or regimens was not something the study was powered to do. Substantial breadth of spike-specific CD8+ and CD4+ T cell responses was reported after vaccination. It was noted by the authors that total T cell responses may have been underestimated by the TCR breadth and depth analyses. Vaccine and placebo recipients had similar non-spike TCR breadth, a finding consistent with the vaccine containing only spike. Ad26.COV2.S recipients had higher spike-specific TCR breadth than placebo recipients (P = 0.0014).

Remarks on this clone: Its cognate antigen has yet to be identified. Base qualities are not recorded, but no much larger clone differs from it by a single base.

The immunoSEQ Assay was used to sequence TCRbeta CDR3 regions. After extraction, genomic DNA underwent amplification by bias-controlled multiplex PCR, followed by high-throughput sequencing. The paper's data handling went like this. To quantify the absolute abundance of every unique TCRbeta CDR3 region, sequences were collapsed and filtered. T cell fraction was estimated by normalizing TCRbeta template counts to usable DNA, with usable DNA measured through amplification of reference genes found in all nucleated cells. Repertoire TCRs were annotated as SARS-CoV-2-specific by exact matching of V gene, CDR3 amino acid sequence and J gene to a known reactive TCR set. The reference SARS-CoV-2 TCR set was derived from MIRA and filtered for enrichment in COVID-19-positive ImmuneCODE repertoires, a step that removed public or cross-reactive TCRs. Drawing on the MIRA antigens, annotated TCRs were analysed further at the level of specific ORF or position within ORF. Depth was the summed frequency of annotated unique rearrangements, while breadth was defined as annotated unique rearrangements over total unique productive rearrangements. TCR breadth was compared between groups using two-sided Wilcoxon rank-sum tests. In TCRdb, the immuneACCESS table is reduced to in-frame sequences with V and J assigned. These tables do not hold every clone; where another copy was compared, an unresolved V gene accounts for under half, and the others remain unexplained. D and trimming come from the DNA, and the V and J calls and clone size come from that table. This sample comprises 380,000 or so clones, around four fifths of them detected only once. The ten largest clones capture about 7.1% of the sample.

In light of the paper, this sample's treatment or condition label describes: some 20 received Ad26.COV2.S at low or high dose, single or two shots; roughly 5 received placebo; per-sample allocation not given. For vaccine and placebo recipients, the sequenced repertoires came from samples collected on day 63 after the first injection. In Cohort 1b, 25 or so adults aged 18-55 years were enrolled at a single site in Boston, USA, between 29 July and 7 August 2020. As a vaccine, Ad26.COV2.S was a replication-incompetent adenovirus type 26 vector that expressed a prefusion-stabilized SARS-CoV-2 spike protein derived from the original Wuhan strain. The cysteine opens and the phenylalanine closes a CDR3 of 14 amino acids. Of the read, only the CDR3 DNA is kept; its 42 bases are in frame from base 1. From a lookup of the germline V gene, CDR1 and CDR2 are SGHTA and FQGTGA. Trimmed from V: 4 bases; trimmed from J: 5 bases; junction bases lacking a gene match: 8.

The source was peripheral blood, collected in a trial of Ad26.COV2.S vaccine versus placebo. This sequence uses TRBV7-3 and TRBJ2-7; 7 nucleotides in the junction match TRBD2. This clonotype originated in a person between 18 and 65 years old who received the Ad26.COV2.S COVID-19 vaccine or a placebo. The CDR3 reads CASSSAGGSDEQYF. The bases are TGTGCCAGCAGCTCGGCTGGCGGGAGTGACGAGCAGTACTTC.